Below are 21 T cell receptor beta chains sequenced from a single sample in a study of T cells expressing NK-cell markers. TCRdb reprocessed the 5' RACE reads and stores each CDR3 protein as one record, lacking DNA. The clone table shows roughly 350,000 distinct CDR3 sequences, with the ten largest holding 5.2%. The sample was blood T cells: a sorted CD56 or NKG2C T cell subset, CD4+ or CD8+ T cells, or bulk PBMC T cells (not recorded which). Source of these receptors: a man aged 18 to 70 in good health.

This rearrangement joins TRBV12-3 or TRBV12-4 to TRBJ2-1; TCRdb proposes TRBD2, but this gene call is untestable without DNA. The CDR3 has 15 residues. The CDR3 is CASSPRTSLYNEQFF.

J is TRBJ1-1 and V is TRBV3-1; no DNA is available, so the TRBD1 call from TCRdb remains unchecked. Germline V gene sequence: CDR1 LGHDT, CDR2 YNNKEL (reference sequence). The CDR3 contains 12 residues. CDR3 region: CASSQTQGLAFF.

V usage is TRBV18 and J usage is TRBJ1-1. The CDR3 runs 15 residues. In germline, CDR1 is KGHSH, CDR2 LQKENI. This CDR3 is CASSRLSGWDTEAFF.

The J gene is TRBJ2-1, the V gene TRBV5-1; the D call from TCRdb, TRBD1, cannot be confirmed without DNA. Per germline, CDR1 SGHRS and CDR2 YFSETQ. CDR3 length: 15 amino acids. CDR3 residues: CASSSVPNSYNEQFF.

The CDR3 here is CASSLATIFGSGYTF. The chain couples TRBV7-6 to TRBJ1-2. The CDR3 covers 15 residues. Germline V gives CDR1 SGHVS, CDR2 FNYEAQ.

The chain joins TRBV5-1 to TRBJ2-1; lacking DNA, the TRBD1 call made by TCRdb goes unchecked. Per the germline V gene, CDR1 is SGHRS and CDR2 is YFSETQ. The CDR3 covers 15 residues. CDR3 residues: CASRRSGQGHNEQFF.

The rearrangement joins TRBV27 to TRBJ2-2; TCRdb's D gene call, TRBD1, goes unchecked for lack of DNA. Germline V CDR1 and CDR2: MNHEY, SMNVEV (reference sequence). The CDR3 covers 16 residues. CDR3: CASSLRTGGFAGELFF.

The rearrangement uses TRBV11-2 and TRBJ1-2. CDR3 size: 15 residues. Germline CDR1 reads SGHAT; CDR2 reads FQNNGV. This chain's CDR3 is CASSLEPRANYGYTF.

The J gene is TRBJ2-1, the V gene TRBV7-6. From germline, CDR1 is SGHVS and CDR2 FNYEAQ. CDR3 length: 13 residues. CDR3 amino acids: CASSLNGDSEQFF.

The genes are TRBV3-1 and TRBJ2-2; TCRdb proposes TRBD1, but this gene call is untestable without DNA. This CDR3 region has 15 residues. The germline gives CDR1 LGHDT, CDR2 YNNKEL (reference sequence). The CDR3 protein is CASRTGSFYSGELFF.

V gene TRBV7-9 combines with J gene TRBJ1-3. CDR3 size: 16 residues. Germline assignment: CDR1 SEHNR and CDR2 FQNEAQ (reference sequence). The CDR3 reads CASSQPSRRTGNTIYF.

The V gene is TRBV6-5, the J gene TRBJ1-2; TCRdb names TRBD1, which stays unverified in the absence of DNA. The CDR3 covers 14 residues. Looked up from germline, CDR1 is MNHEY and CDR2 is SVGAGI. The CDR3 protein is CASSYKGGLSGYTF.

This sequence joins TRBV6-5 and TRBJ1-2. Per the germline V gene, CDR1 is MNHEY and CDR2 is SVGAGI. The length of the CDR3 is 11 residues. CDR3 sequence: CASSSPDGYTF.

The chain links TRBV2 to TRBJ1-1; without DNA, the TCRdb call of TRBD1 cannot be checked. The CDR3 contains 15 residues. Germline V lookup: CDR1 SNHLY, CDR2 FYNNEI. The CDR3 reads CASSVDSRGSTEAFF.

This chain joins TRBV6-2 or TRBV6-3 and TRBJ2-5. Germline V gives CDR1 MNHEY, CDR2 SVGEGT. The CDR3 totals 15 residues. The CDR3: CASSYAGVTGESQYF.

The V call is TRBV18, the J call TRBJ1-4. The germline V gene has CDR1 KGHSH and CDR2 LQKENI. The CDR3 covers 13 residues. The CDR3 is CASSHGTDEKLFF.

The chain is built from TRBV6-5 and TRBJ2-1. The CDR3 is made up of 15 amino acids. Germline-derived CDR1 and CDR2 are MNHEY and SVGAGI. CDR3 protein: CASSYRLSSIHEQFF.

The genes are TRBV28 and TRBJ2-7; TCRdb lists TRBD2, though no DNA is available to test this call. The germline V gene has CDR1 MDHEN and CDR2 SYDVKM. The CDR3 is 15 residues long. CDR3 sequence reads: CASSQGRGADLKQYF.

The chain uses TRBV6-5 and TRBJ2-1; the TCRdb D gene call, TRBD2, has no DNA to confirm it. In germline, CDR1 is MNHEY, CDR2 SVGAGI. The CDR3 has 19 residues. CDR3 region: CASSYSGLAGLSSYNEQFF.

The J gene is TRBJ1-1, the V gene TRBV7-2. The germline gives CDR1 SGHTA, CDR2 FQGNSA. The CDR3 contains 14 residues. The CDR3 protein is CASSPGLRVDEAFF.

The rearrangement uses TRBV6-1 and TRBJ2-1; as DNA is missing, the TRBD1 call by TCRdb cannot be tested. Germline lookup yields CDR1 MNHNS and CDR2 SASEGT. CDR3 length: 12 residues. CDR3 sequence: CASSVQGQVQFF.